This T cell receptor (beta chain) was obtained from a study of tumor-infiltrating lymphocytes in primary liver carcinoma. Overall study: The patients, men and women alike, were aged 30 to 69 years. Among the tumors, stages were T1-T3 N0M0 and sizes about 4 to 10 cm. Findings and caveats of the study: Blood fell significantly below tumors in its top-250-clone fraction (p = 0.039).

Looked up from germline, CDR1 is MNHEY and CDR2 is SVGEGT. The CDR3 runs to 15 residues. Both RNA and DNA were isolated together from roughly 20-30 mg of bulk tissue that had not been sorted. A note on this clonotype: The target antigen is unknown. Here the CDR3 omits its conserved ending phenylalanine or tryptophan, so a read error is the likely source.

The template, about 550 ng total RNA, yielded TCR beta cDNA made with a constant-region primer. It was through three nested multiplex PCR rounds of slightly modified ARM-PCR that TCR beta libraries arose. PCR rounds one and two used TRBV1-TRBV30 forward primers with a C-beta reverse primer for 10 cycles each. TCRdb recomputed calls from the multiplex PCR reads with MiXCR, one row per CDR3 protein. The sample gives roughly 50,000 distinct CDR3 sequences, around 79% of which show up once; about 25% is in the top ten. Material: liver tumor tissue from sampling region 2. Subset: tumor region T2, inferior pole. The chain is built from TRBV6-2 or TRBV6-3 and TRBJ2-3; 7 nucleotides agree with TRBD2. The clonotype was recovered from a middle-aged man with primary liver carcinoma and hepatitis B virus infection. The CDR3 DNA reads as TGTCCCAGCAGTCCCGGGACTATCAGCACAGATACGCAGTATTTG. Protein product: CPSSPGTISTDTQYL.